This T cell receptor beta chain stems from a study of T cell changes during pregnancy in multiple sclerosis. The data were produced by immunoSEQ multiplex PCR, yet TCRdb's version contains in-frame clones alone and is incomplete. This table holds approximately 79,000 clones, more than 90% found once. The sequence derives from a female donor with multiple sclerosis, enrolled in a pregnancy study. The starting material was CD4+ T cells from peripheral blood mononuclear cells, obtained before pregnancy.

CDR3 sequence (DNA): TGTGCCAGCAGTTTATCAGGACAGGGGTTCGATGAGCAGTTCTTC. Amino acids: CASSLSGQGFDEQFF. The chain couples TRBV28 to TRBJ2-1, with 9 bases lining up with TRBD1. The germline V gene has CDR1 MDHEN and CDR2 SYDVKM. Trimming took 1 base from V and 8 from J; bases not matched to a gene: 6. This CDR3 contains 15 residues.